The clone carrying this TCR beta chain was detected only a few times. The target antigen is unknown. Generated by immunoSEQ multiplex PCR, the TCRdb table keeps only in-frame clones and is missing some. Among roughly 120,000 clones listed, around nine tenths were seen once. This sample was taken from a study of T cell responses to AZD1222 COVID-19 vaccine. Study results and limitations: At 160-218 and 743-854, vaccine-associated CD4 TCRs were dominant, and they spanned spike. Repertoire sampling was restricted to post-peak T cell response timepoints. Just a handful of people given AZD1222 tested seropositive at baseline.

Germline V CDR1 and CDR2: SGHAT, FQNNGV. The CDR3 is 16 residues long. V was trimmed by 6 bases and J by 4 bases, leaving 19 bases between them. This sequence joins TRBV11-2 and TRBJ2-1, with unresolved D. This specimen consisted of peripheral blood, obtained on day 0 of AZD1222 vaccination. The source of this sequence is an adult in good health. The CDR3, as DNA: TGTGCCAGCAGTTTGACGGACCTCTCTATTTACAATGAGCAGTTCTTC. Translated: CASSLTDLSIYNEQFF. The entire variable domain, with the rest obtained from reference TRBV11-2 and TRBJ2-1, is as follows: EAGVAQSPRYKIIEKRQSVAFWCNPISGHATLYWYQQILGQGPKLLIQFQNNGVVDDSQLPKDRFSAERLKGVDSTLKIQPAKLEDSAVYLCASSLTDLSIYNEQFFGPGTRLTVL.